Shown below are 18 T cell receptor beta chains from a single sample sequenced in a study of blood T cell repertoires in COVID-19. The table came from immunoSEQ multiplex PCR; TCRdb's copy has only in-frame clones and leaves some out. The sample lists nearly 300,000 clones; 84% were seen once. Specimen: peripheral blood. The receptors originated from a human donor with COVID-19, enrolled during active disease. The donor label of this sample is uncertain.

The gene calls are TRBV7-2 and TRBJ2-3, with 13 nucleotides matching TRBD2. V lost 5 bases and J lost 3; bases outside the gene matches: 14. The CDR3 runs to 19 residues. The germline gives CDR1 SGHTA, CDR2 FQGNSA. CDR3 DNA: TGTGCCAGCAGCCCAAACGGACTAGCGGGAGTCAGTGAAACAGATACGCAGTATTTT. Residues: CASSPNGLAGVSETDTQYF.

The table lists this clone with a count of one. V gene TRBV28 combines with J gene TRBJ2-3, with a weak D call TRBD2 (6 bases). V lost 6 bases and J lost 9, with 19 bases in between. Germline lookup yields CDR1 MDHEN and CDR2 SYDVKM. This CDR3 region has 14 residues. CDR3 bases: TGTGCCAGCAGCAAACCCCGGGACCGGGGGACGCAGTATTTT. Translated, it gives CASSKPRDRGTQYF.

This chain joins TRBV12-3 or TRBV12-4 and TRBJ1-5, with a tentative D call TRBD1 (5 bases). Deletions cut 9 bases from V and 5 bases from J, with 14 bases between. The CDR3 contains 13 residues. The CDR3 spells CASAQESYQPQHF. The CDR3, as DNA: TGTGCCAGTGCACAGGAGTCCTATCAGCCCCAGCATTTT.

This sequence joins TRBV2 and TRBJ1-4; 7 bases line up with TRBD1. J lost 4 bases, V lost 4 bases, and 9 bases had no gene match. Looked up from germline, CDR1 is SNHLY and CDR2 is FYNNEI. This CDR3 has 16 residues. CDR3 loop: CASSALRGQSNEKLFF. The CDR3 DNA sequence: TGTGCCAGCAGTGCCCTTAGGGGACAGAGTAATGAAAAACTGTTTTTT.

The CDR3 DNA reads TGTGCCAGCAGTTATTCGGGGTTCCCAGATACGCAGTATTTT. Translation: CASSYSGFPDTQYF. The chain couples TRBV27 to TRBJ2-3; the D gene is possibly TRBD2 (5 bases). Looked up from germline, CDR1 is MNHEY and CDR2 is SMNVEV (reference sequence). V was clipped by 4 bases and J by 4 bases, with 12 bases between them. This CDR3 contains 14 residues.

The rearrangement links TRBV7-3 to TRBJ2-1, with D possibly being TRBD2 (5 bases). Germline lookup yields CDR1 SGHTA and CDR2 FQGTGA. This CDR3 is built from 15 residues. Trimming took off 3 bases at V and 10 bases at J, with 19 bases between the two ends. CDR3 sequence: CASSLTRATTGEQFF. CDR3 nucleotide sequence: TGTGCCAGCAGCTTGACGCGGGCCACCACTGGCGAGCAGTTCTTC.

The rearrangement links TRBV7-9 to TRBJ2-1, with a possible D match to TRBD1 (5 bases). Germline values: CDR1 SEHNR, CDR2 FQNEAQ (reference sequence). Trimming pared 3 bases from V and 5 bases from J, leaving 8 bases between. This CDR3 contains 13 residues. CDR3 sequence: CASSLDTDNEQFF. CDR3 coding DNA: TGTGCCAGCAGCTTGGACACAGACAATGAGCAGTTCTTC.

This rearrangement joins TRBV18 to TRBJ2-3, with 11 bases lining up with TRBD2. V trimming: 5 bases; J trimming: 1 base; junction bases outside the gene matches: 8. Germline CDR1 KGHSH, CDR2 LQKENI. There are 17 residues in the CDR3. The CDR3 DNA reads TGTGCCAGCTCAGTCGGGACTAGCGGAGCTGGCACAGATACGCAGTATTTT. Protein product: CASSVGTSGAGTDTQYF.

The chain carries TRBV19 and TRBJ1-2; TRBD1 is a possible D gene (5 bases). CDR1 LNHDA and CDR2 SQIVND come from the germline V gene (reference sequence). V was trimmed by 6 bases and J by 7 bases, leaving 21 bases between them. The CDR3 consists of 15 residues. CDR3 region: CASSPGRVADSGYTF. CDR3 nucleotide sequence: TGTGCCAGTAGCCCCGGACGGGTCGCTGACAGTGGCTACACCTTC.

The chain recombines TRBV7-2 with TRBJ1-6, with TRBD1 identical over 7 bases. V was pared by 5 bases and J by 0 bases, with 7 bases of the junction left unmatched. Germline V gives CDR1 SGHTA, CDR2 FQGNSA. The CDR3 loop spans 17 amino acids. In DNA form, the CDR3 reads TGTGCCAGCAGCCGTAAGACAGGGAACTCCTATAATTCACCCCTCCACTTT. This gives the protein CASSRKTGNSYNSPLHF.

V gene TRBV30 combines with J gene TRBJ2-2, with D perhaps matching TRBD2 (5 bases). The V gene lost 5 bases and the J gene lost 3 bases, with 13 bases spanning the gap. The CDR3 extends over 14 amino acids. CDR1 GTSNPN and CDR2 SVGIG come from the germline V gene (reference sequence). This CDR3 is CAWGPGWDTGELFF. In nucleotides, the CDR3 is TGTGCCTGGGGCCCGGGATGGGACACCGGGGAGCTGTTTTTT.

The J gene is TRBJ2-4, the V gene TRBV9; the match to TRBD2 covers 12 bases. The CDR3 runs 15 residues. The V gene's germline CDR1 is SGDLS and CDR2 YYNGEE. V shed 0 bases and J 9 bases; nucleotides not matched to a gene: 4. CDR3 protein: CASSVGTSGIGIQYF. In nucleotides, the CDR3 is TGTGCCAGCAGCGTAGGGACTAGCGGGATTGGCATTCAGTACTTC.

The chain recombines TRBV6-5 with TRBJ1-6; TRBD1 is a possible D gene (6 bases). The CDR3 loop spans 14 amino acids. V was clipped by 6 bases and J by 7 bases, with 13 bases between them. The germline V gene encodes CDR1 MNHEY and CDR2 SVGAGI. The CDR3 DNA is TGTGCCAGCAGCCTTGACAGGCTAAATTCACCCCTCCACTTT. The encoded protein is CASSLDRLNSPLHF.

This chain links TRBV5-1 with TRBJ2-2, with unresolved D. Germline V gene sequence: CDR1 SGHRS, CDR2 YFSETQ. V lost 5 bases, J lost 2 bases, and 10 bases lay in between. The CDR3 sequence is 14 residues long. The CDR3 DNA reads TGCGCCAGCAGACCTCGAGGCAACACCGGGGAGCTGTTTTTT. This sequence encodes CASRPRGNTGELFF.

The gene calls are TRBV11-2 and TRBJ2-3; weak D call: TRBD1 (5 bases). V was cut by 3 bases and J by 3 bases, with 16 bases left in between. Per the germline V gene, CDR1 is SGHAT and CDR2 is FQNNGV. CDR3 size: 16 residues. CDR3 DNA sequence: TGTGCCAGCAGCTTGTACGACCAGGGATTTACAGATACGCAGTATTTT. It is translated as CASSLYDQGFTDTQYF.

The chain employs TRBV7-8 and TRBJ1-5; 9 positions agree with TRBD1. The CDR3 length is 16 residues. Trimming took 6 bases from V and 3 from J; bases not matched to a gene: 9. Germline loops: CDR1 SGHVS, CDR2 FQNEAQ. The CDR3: CASSYTGTGTNQPQHF. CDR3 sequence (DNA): TGTGCCAGCAGTTATACCGGGACAGGGACCAATCAGCCCCAGCATTTT.

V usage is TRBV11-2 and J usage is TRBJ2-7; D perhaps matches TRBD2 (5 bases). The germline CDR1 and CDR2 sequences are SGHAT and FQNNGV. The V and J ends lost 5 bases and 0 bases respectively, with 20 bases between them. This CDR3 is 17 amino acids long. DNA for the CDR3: TGTGCCAGCAGCGTCAGTTTGCTCACGGGAAGCTCCTACGAGCAGTACTTC. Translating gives CASSVSLLTGSSYEQYF.

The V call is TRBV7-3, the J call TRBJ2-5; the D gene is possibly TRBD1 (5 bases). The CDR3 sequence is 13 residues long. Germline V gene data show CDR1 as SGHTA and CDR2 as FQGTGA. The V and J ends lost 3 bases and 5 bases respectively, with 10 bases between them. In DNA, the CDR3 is TGTGCCAGCAGCTTGGGTAACAGGGAGACCCAGTACTTC. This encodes CASSLGNRETQYF.